This TCR beta chain was identified during a study of graft-versus-host responses after intestinal transplantation (dated by TCRdb to the early 2020s). With regard to the full study: Multivisceral, liver-intestinal, or isolated intestinal transplants were received by the recipients. All recipients received anti-thymocyte globulin induction followed by maintenance tacrolimus and steroids for roughly three years. After intestinal transplantation, graft-versus-host and host-versus-graft alloreactive T cell clones were followed in the graft, circulation and bone marrow using bulk TCR-beta CDR3 sequencing. To identify alloreactive clones, pre-transplant mixed lymphocyte reaction products were sequenced and compared with unstimulated pre-transplant donor and recipient T cells. Of the 20 to 25 intestinal transplant recipients enrolled in the cohort, one of whom was a retransplant, a few patients without pretransplant specimens were excluded. A peak of at least 4% donor T cells among recipient peripheral blood mononuclear cells was the definition used for donor T cell macrochimerism. Rather than going through the commercial service, samples from a few later patients were sequenced in-house on an Illumina MiSeq and processed with MiXCR.

Worth noting for this clone: Its antigen is currently not known. Per-base quality was not reported, and no clone a single base away is much larger than it.

From the cysteine up to the phenylalanine, the CDR3 has a length of 14 residues. CDR3 DNA only is kept here, 42 bases in frame from base 1. CDR1 is given as ENHRY and CDR2 as SYGVKD, both from the germline V gene. For this chain, trimming is 10 bases at the V end and 6 bases at the J end, and the number of junction bases without a gene match is 7. Beyond this particular receptor, the publication reports: GvH clones turned up in recipient bone marrow, with some appearing earlier in ileal mucosa or blood, a pattern consistent with an intestinal mucosal origin. The conclusions were limited by the relatively low number and heterogeneity of the intestinal transplant patients. Early after transplant, declines in HvG clones were associated with peak levels of circulating GvH clones. In the allografts of patients with donor T cell macrochimerism, GvH to HvG T cell clonal ratios were high.

Library construction relied on the immunoSEQ multiplex PCR assay. For most patients, genomic DNA was isolated using the Qiagen DNeasy Blood and Tissue Kit and was shipped frozen to Adaptive Biotechnologies for TCR sequencing. Adaptive Biotechnologies carried out high-throughput TCR-beta CDR3 sequencing of genomic DNA for most patients. As for the original processing: Adaptive's ImmunoSEQ software supplied the TCR sequencing data for around 17 patients, while MiXCR and VDJtools were used to process a few other patients. To correct CD4 versus CD8 sorting errors, sequences present in both subsets at a frequency ratio below 5:1 were removed. Because the origin of CDR3 nucleotide sequences shared between donor and recipient could not be assigned, those sequences were removed. Alloreactive clones required at least 2-fold expansion over unstimulated cells and minimum CFSE-low frequency of 0.002% (template counts) or 0.001% (read counts). Clones were considered mappable if detected in sequenced pre-transplant spleen, lymph node, or MLR CFSE-low populations of the donor or recipient. The cumulative frequency of alloreactive clones was calculated as a percentage of all sequences, weighted by copy number. TCRdb stores this immuneACCESS table with in-frame sequences only. Part of the clones is absent; in the studies checked, under half of the shortfall reflects unresolved V genes, and no reason is known for the rest. V and J calls plus clone size are reproduced from that table; the DNA served to infer D and trimming. The sample profile shows roughly 50,000 clones; around nine tenths of them were found once. The ten largest make up about 2.5% of the sample.

In light of the paper, this sample's time point label describes: cells obtained before transplantation from donor or recipient. CD3+CD4+ and CD3+CD8+ populations were FACS-sorted from unstimulated pre-transplant donor and recipient cells taken from spleen or lymph nodes. Sequences were derived from unstimulated CD4+ T cells sorted from spleen or lymph node cells, sampled before transplant. The rearrangement combines TRBV10-3 with TRBJ2-7; a stretch of 15 junction bases matches TRBD2. This TCR derives from a human donor who was the organ donor for an intestinal transplant. The DNA sequence is TGTGCCACGGGACTAGCGGGAGGTAAGCGCGAGCAGTACTTC. This is translated as CATGLAGGKREQYF.